These 32 T cell receptor beta chains share one sample of origin, sequenced in a study of cytomegalovirus exposure and HLA in healthy donors (dated by TCRdb to the late 2010s). Library prep was done by the immunoSEQ multiplex PCR assay. A mixture of 60 forward primers for TCR Vbeta segments and 13 reverse primers for TCR Jbeta segments was used in the multiplex PCR. TCRdb holds this immuneACCESS table with in-frame rearrangements only. Some clones are missing; in checked studies, unresolved V genes explain under half, and the rest has no known cause. A total of about 130,000 clones appear in this sample, approximately 80% of them only once. The top ten hold 3.5% to 5% of the sample. Sequenced sample: PBMCs. All receptors derive from a male donor in good health and CMV-seronegative.

This rearrangement joins TRBV6-1 to TRBJ2-1; 12 nucleotides agree with TRBD1. This CDR3 has 19 amino acids. Germline CDR1 reads MNHNS; CDR2 reads SASEGT. J gave up 8 bases and V 0 bases, and 14 bases lay outside the gene matches. CDR3 amino acids: CASSEAWYAGTGGRHEQFF. The CDR3 nucleotides read TGTGCCAGCAGTGAAGCCTGGTACGCCGGGACAGGGGGCAGGCATGAGCAGTTCTTC.

The rearrangement joins TRBV4-2 to TRBJ1-4; tentative D call: TRBD1 (5 bases). The germline V gene has CDR1 LGHNA and CDR2 YNFKEQ. CDR3 size: 15 residues. The V end lost 0 bases, the J end lost 2 bases, and 7 bases lay between the germline ends. The CDR3 here is CASSQEAGTNEKLFF. The CDR3 region has the DNA TGTGCCAGCAGCCAAGAGGCAGGGACTAATGAAAAACTGTTTTTT.

The chain uses TRBV18 and TRBJ2-7, with 12 bases identical to TRBD1. Germline lookup yields CDR1 KGHSH and CDR2 LQKENI. The length of the CDR3 is 14 residues. The trim removed 6 bases at V and 6 bases at J, leaving 6 bases unmatched. The CDR3 here is CASSNRDRGPEQYF. The CDR3 nucleotides are TGTGCCAGCTCGAACCGGGACAGGGGGCCCGAGCAGTACTTC.

This clone was counted once. The chain employs TRBV19 and TRBJ1-1; 8 nucleotides match TRBD1. In germline, CDR1 is LNHDA, CDR2 SQIVND (reference sequence). V shed 7 bases, J shed 3 bases, and the junction held 13 bases outside the gene matches. The CDR3 length is 16 residues. The CDR3 loop reads CASILRGLGRYTEAFF. CDR3 nucleotide sequence: TGTGCCAGTATCCTCAGGGGGCTTGGTCGATACACTGAAGCTTTCTTT.

V and J are TRBV6-5 and TRBJ1-2; perhaps TRBD1 as D (5 bases). This CDR3 contains 15 residues. Germline V gene data show CDR1 as MNHEY and CDR2 as SVGAGI. With 2 bases removed from V and 8 bases from J, the gap between germline ends came to 18 bases. CDR3 loop: CASSYLRGRTDGYTF. The CDR3 bases are TGTGCCAGCAGTTACCTTCGGGGGAGAACGGACGGCTACACCTTC.

The V and J genes are TRBV27 and TRBJ1-5; D is perhaps TRBD1 (5 bases). This CDR3 spans 15 amino acids. The germline V and J ends were trimmed by 4 bases and 7 bases, with 17 bases remaining between them. Germline loops: CDR1 MNHEY, CDR2 SMNVEV (reference sequence). The CDR3 is CASSSQGSRAQPQHF. CDR3 DNA: TGTGCCAGCAGTTCCCAGGGATCCAGGGCGCAGCCCCAGCATTTT.

The chain has TRBV15 and TRBJ2-2; 8 bases are a match to TRBD1. The CDR3 runs 15 residues. Germline V gives CDR1 LNHNV, CDR2 YYDKDF (reference sequence). V lost 4 bases to trimming and J lost 5 bases; unmatched junction nucleotides: 6. CDR3 DNA: TGTGCCACCAGCACCAGGACAGGGTGGACCGGGGAGCTGTTTTTT. Translating it yields CATSTRTGWTGELFF.

The rearrangement links TRBV6-6 to TRBJ2-7; D is possibly TRBD2 (6 bases). Germline V gene sequence: CDR1 MNHNY, CDR2 SVGAGI (reference sequence). This CDR3 comprises 16 residues. Trimming pared 0 bases from V and 6 bases from J, leaving 18 bases between. The CDR3 loop reads CASSYSTGSTRGEQYF. The CDR3 DNA sequence: TGTGCCAGCAGTTACTCTACCGGGAGTACGAGGGGCGAGCAGTACTTC.

This clone was counted between two and nine times. The genes are TRBV14 and TRBJ2-2, with a possible D match to TRBD2 (5 bases). Per germline, CDR1 SGHDN and CDR2 FVKESK. Trimming left V 4 bases short and J 5 bases short, with 11 bases between. This CDR3 region has 14 residues. In DNA, the CDR3 is TGTGCCAGCAGCCTAGACTGGAGGACCGGGGAGCTGTTTTTT. It encodes CASSLDWRTGELFF.

The chain links TRBV5-1 to TRBJ2-7; 7 bases are shared with TRBD1. Germline-derived CDR1 and CDR2 are SGHRS and YFSETQ. CDR3 length equals 15 residues. The V segment lost 1 base and the J segment 3 bases; nucleotides outside the gene matches: 7. The CDR3 DNA reads as TGCGCCAGCAGCTTGCTCCAGGGGGTGGGCTACGAGCAGTACTTC. Protein sequence: CASSLLQGVGYEQYF.

This chain connects TRBV6-1 to TRBJ2-5, with 11 bases that match TRBD2. Near its end, the DNA agrees better with TRBJ2-7, so the J call may be wrong. Per germline, CDR1 MNHNS and CDR2 SASEGT. CDR3 length: 14 residues. Here the CDR3 DNA reads TGTGCCAGCAGCCGGGGACTAGCGGACTACGAGCAGTACTTC. Encoded protein: CASSRGLADYEQYF.

V gene TRBV5-1 combines with J gene TRBJ2-3; TRBD2 agrees at 7 bases. V trimming: 1 base; J trimming: 1 base; junction bases outside the gene matches: 6. The CDR3 runs to 16 residues. The germline V gene has CDR1 SGHRS and CDR2 YFSETQ. In DNA, the CDR3 is TGCGCCAGCAGCTTGAATCGGGGGGAGCGCACAGATACGCAGTATTTT. Amino acid sequence: CASSLNRGERTDTQYF.

Only one count was recorded for this clone. The chain carries TRBV7-2 and TRBJ2-4; 7 nucleotides match TRBD2. Trimming cost V 3 bases and J 3 bases; bases outside gene matches: 2. This CDR3 has 14 amino acids. Germline assignment: CDR1 SGHTA and CDR2 FQGNSA. CDR3 sequence (DNA): TGTGCCAGCAGCTTCACGGGAGGCAAAAACATTCAGTACTTC. Amino acid sequence: CASSFTGGKNIQYF.

This sequence joins TRBV5-1 and TRBJ1-5; 7 nucleotides agree with TRBD1. With 0 bases clipped from V and 2 bases from J, the junction kept 5 bases outside the gene matches. Germline CDR1 SGHRS, CDR2 YFSETQ. The CDR3 totals 16 residues. Here the CDR3 reads CASSLEGQSGNQPQHF. Here the CDR3 DNA reads TGCGCCAGCAGCTTGGAGGGACAGTCCGGCAATCAGCCCCAGCATTTT.

The chain recombines TRBV7-9 with TRBJ2-7; D not resolved. The CDR3 is made up of 12 amino acids. Deletions cut 6 bases from V and 0 bases from J, with 6 bases between. Germline V gene sequence: CDR1 SEHNR, CDR2 FQNEAQ (reference sequence). CDR3 in amino acids: CASSPSSYEQYF. The CDR3 nucleotides are TGTGCCAGCAGTCCTAGCTCCTACGAGCAGTACTTC.

The rearrangement uses TRBV12-5 and TRBJ1-5; no definite D call. CDR1 is LGHNT, CDR2 FRNRAP, per germline. The V end was cut by 3 bases, the J end by 5 bases, with 8 bases between. The CDR3 is 13 amino acids. Here the CDR3 DNA reads TGTGCTAGTGGTTTTGCGGGTGATCAGCCCCAGCATTTT. It is translated as CASGFAGDQPQHF.

CDR3: CASSLGKTGRTGELFF. The CDR3 DNA is TGTGCCAGCAGCTTGGGGAAGACAGGGCGCACCGGGGAGCTGTTTTTT. The rearrangement links TRBV11-3 to TRBJ2-2; 7 nucleotides line up with TRBD1. The ends lost 3 bases at V and 4 bases at J; junction bases unmatched: 8. The CDR3 extends over 16 amino acids. The germline V gene has CDR1 SGHNT and CDR2 YENEEA. Supplemented by reference TRBV11-3 and TRBJ2-2, the full variable domain reads EAGVVQSPRYKIIEKKQPVAFWCNPISGHNTLYWYLQNLGQGPELLIRYENEEAVDDSQLPKDRFSAERLKGVDSTLKIQPAELGDSAVYLCASSLGKTGRTGELFFGEGSRLTVL.

The V gene is TRBV6-6, the J gene TRBJ1-1, with 7 bases aligning to TRBD1. The germline V gene encodes CDR1 MNHNY and CDR2 SVGAGI (reference sequence). The CDR3 is made up of 15 amino acids. J was trimmed by 0 bases and V by 6 bases; bases with no gene match: 7. CDR3 in amino acids: CASSPNQGVNTEAFF. In nucleotides, the CDR3 is TGTGCCAGCAGCCCCAATCAGGGGGTGAACACTGAAGCTTTCTTT.

The rearrangement uses TRBV6-5 and TRBJ2-5; 11 bases agree with TRBD1. The CDR3 length is 15 residues. J was trimmed by 4 bases and V by 5 bases; bases with no gene match: 6. The V gene's germline CDR1 is MNHEY and CDR2 SVGAGI. This chain's CDR3 is CASSPGQGARETQYF. Written as DNA, the CDR3 is TGTGCCAGCAGTCCCGGACAGGGGGCAAGAGAGACCCAGTACTTC.

The chain carries TRBV25-1 and TRBJ1-3, with a tentative D call TRBD1 (6 bases). Germline assignment: CDR1 MGHDK and CDR2 SYGVNS. V lost 4 bases to trimming and J lost 0 bases, with 13 bases between them. This CDR3 region has 16 residues. In DNA, the CDR3 is TGTGCCAGCAGTGTAGTCGGGGACAACTCTGGAAACACCATATATTTT. Amino acid sequence: CASSVVGDNSGNTIYF. The variable domain in full, with the rest retrieved from reference TRBV25-1 and TRBJ1-3, is EADIYQTPRYLVIGTGKKITLECSQTMGHDKMYWYQQDPGMELHLIHYSYGVNSTEKGDLSSESTVSRIRTEHFPLTLESARPSHTSQYLCASSVVGDNSGNTIYFGEGSWLTVV.

CDR3 in DNA: TGTGCCAGCAGGCAACTAGCGGGGGGAAATCCCTCCTACAATGAGCAGTTCTTC. Translating it yields CASRQLAGGNPSYNEQFF. The chain carries TRBV6-4 and TRBJ2-1; 12 bases line up with TRBD2. Germline V CDR1 and CDR2: MRHNA, SNTAGT. The CDR3 is made up of 18 amino acids. V lost 6 bases to trimming and J lost 0 bases; unmatched junction nucleotides: 9.

The chain joins TRBV5-1 to TRBJ2-3, with D possibly being TRBD1 (5 bases). CDR1 is SGHRS, CDR2 YFSETQ, per germline. V gave up 0 bases and J gave up 3 bases, with 14 bases separating them. The length of the CDR3 is 16 residues. The CDR3 loop is CASSLVSVKGTDTQYF. In DNA form, the CDR3 reads TGCGCCAGCAGCTTGGTTTCAGTTAAGGGGACAGATACGCAGTATTTT.

V gene TRBV5-1 combines with J gene TRBJ1-1, with D possibly being TRBD1 (5 bases). V was pared by 4 bases and J by 1 base, with 14 bases between. CDR3 size: 15 residues. Germline V gene sequence: CDR1 SGHRS, CDR2 YFSETQ. In DNA, the CDR3 is TGCGCCAGCAGCGGCCTCCAGGGAGGGAACACTGAAGCTTTCTTT. Its protein is CASSGLQGGNTEAFF. The full variable domain, with the rest looked up from reference TRBV5-1 and TRBJ1-1, is KAGVTQTPRYLIKTRGQQVTLSCSPISGHRSVSWYQQTPGQGLQFLFEYFSETQRNKGNFPGRFSGRQFSNSRSEMNVSTLELGDSALYLCASSGLQGGNTEAFFGQGTRLTVV.

The CDR3 reads CASSPVRGRTDTQYF. The DNA of the CDR3 is TGCGCCAGCAGCCCCGTAAGGGGGCGCACAGATACGCAGTATTTT. The rearrangement links TRBV4-1 to TRBJ2-3, with 7 bases that match TRBD1. CDR3 length: 15 amino acids. V lost 4 bases to trimming and J lost 1 base; unmatched junction nucleotides: 5. The V gene's germline CDR1 is MGHRA and CDR2 YSYEKL.

The V call is TRBV11-1, the J call TRBJ2-1; maybe TRBD1 (7 bases). Trimming stripped 8 bases from V and 3 bases from J, with 23 bases between. Germline values: CDR1 SGHAT, CDR2 FQDESV (reference sequence). This CDR3 is built from 17 residues. The CDR3 is CASRPNSGGRYYNEQFF. The CDR3 bases are TGTGCCAGCCGGCCTAATTCAGGGGGGAGATACTACAATGAGCAGTTCTTC.

This clone has just a few counts. The V call is TRBV11-2, the J call TRBJ1-1, with 7 nucleotides matching TRBD1. The CDR3 runs 14 residues. Per germline, CDR1 SGHAT and CDR2 FQNNGV. Unmatched junction bases numbered 8, after V lost 6 bases and J lost 4 bases. In DNA, the CDR3 is TGTGCCAGCAGTCCCCGCAGGGGGAGCACTGAAGCTTTCTTT. Residues: CASSPRRGSTEAFF.

This chain joins TRBV5-1 and TRBJ1-1; D is undetermined. The CDR3 extends over 15 amino acids. Germline CDR1 reads SGHRS; CDR2 reads YFSETQ. The germline V and J ends were trimmed by 0 bases and 1 base, with 10 bases remaining between them. This chain's CDR3 is CASSLAGSKNTEAFF. The CDR3 DNA reads TGCGCCAGCAGCTTGGCTGGCAGTAAGAACACTGAAGCTTTCTTT.

The chain combines TRBV28 with TRBJ1-4; no clear D. The CDR3 runs 14 residues. The germline V gene has CDR1 MDHEN and CDR2 SYDVKM. V was clipped by 3 bases and J by 5 bases, with 10 bases between them. The CDR3 DNA reads as TGTGCCAGCAGTTTCACCGGACTGAATGAAAAACTGTTTTTT. Its protein product is CASSFTGLNEKLFF.

The V call is TRBV4-1, the J call TRBJ1-3, with 9 nucleotides matching TRBD1. The CDR3 covers 19 residues. The J segment lost 0 bases and the V segment lost 4 bases, leaving 13 bases of the junction unmatched. Germline V CDR1 and CDR2: MGHRA, YSYEKL. The CDR3 spells CASSPSSWDRVNSGNTIYF. CDR3 in DNA: TGCGCCAGCAGCCCTAGTAGTTGGGACAGGGTAAACTCTGGAAACACCATATATTTT.

V usage is TRBV28 and J usage is TRBJ1-1, with 7 nucleotides matching TRBD1. The CDR3 has 13 residues. The germline V gene encodes CDR1 MDHEN and CDR2 SYDVKM. V was clipped by 5 bases and J by 8 bases; unmatched bases: 8. The CDR3, as DNA: TGTGCCAGCAGTCAGAACAGGGACAGAGAAGCTTTCTTT. Translation: CASSQNRDREAFF.

This clone was counted a few times. The genes are TRBV7-2 and TRBJ1-1; tentative D call: TRBD1 (5 bases). Trimming stripped 3 bases from V and 4 bases from J, with 15 bases between. The CDR3 totals 15 residues. Per germline, CDR1 SGHTA and CDR2 FQGNSA. This CDR3 reads CASSFKTGGGTEAFF. The CDR3 DNA is TGTGCCAGCAGCTTTAAAACCGGGGGAGGCACTGAAGCTTTCTTT.

This clone was seen a few times. CDR3 DNA: TGTGCCAGTAGCACTAAAAGGGGATACACCGGGGAGCTGTTTTTT. This sequence encodes CASSTKRGYTGELFF. This rearrangement joins TRBV19 to TRBJ2-2; possible D gene TRBD1, 5 bases. V was clipped by 6 bases and J by 3 bases, with 14 bases between them. Germline CDR1 is LNHDA and CDR2 is SQIVND (reference sequence). The CDR3 loop spans 15 amino acids.